This T cell receptor beta chain comes out of a study of T cells in Graves' hyperthyroidism and ophthalmopathy. As for the study in general: Once the initial diagnosis was made, peripheral blood was obtained before any treatment. Study conclusions and caveats: The authors' 13 V-J model separated ophthalmopathy from stable hyperthyroidism.

Diagnosis relied on clinical symptoms, serum thyroxine and TRAb, thyroid ultrasound and orbital computed tomography. This clonotype was recorded a few times. The antigen is undetermined. It was RNA transcripts that yielded the amplified TCR beta CDR3 regions. The HTBI set primed first-round TCR CDR3 RT-PCR. TCRdb reanalysed the multiplex PCR reads using MiXCR and keeps one entry per CDR3 protein. The table has a few hundred thousand distinct CDR3 sequences, roughly an eighth seen once. Sequencing used blood. This sequence originates from a woman younger than 30 with Graves' hyperthyroidism.

CDR3 sequence reads: CSARAPGFRAGRQYF. CDR3 in DNA: TGCAGTGCTAGAGCTCCCGGGTTTAGGGCCGGGAGACAGTACTTC. J is TRBJ2-7 and V is TRBV20-1; possibly TRBD2 for D (6 bases). Germline V gives CDR1 DFQATT, CDR2 SNEGSKA (reference sequence). V gave up 1 base and J gave up 10 bases, with 23 bases separating them. The length of the CDR3 is 15 residues.